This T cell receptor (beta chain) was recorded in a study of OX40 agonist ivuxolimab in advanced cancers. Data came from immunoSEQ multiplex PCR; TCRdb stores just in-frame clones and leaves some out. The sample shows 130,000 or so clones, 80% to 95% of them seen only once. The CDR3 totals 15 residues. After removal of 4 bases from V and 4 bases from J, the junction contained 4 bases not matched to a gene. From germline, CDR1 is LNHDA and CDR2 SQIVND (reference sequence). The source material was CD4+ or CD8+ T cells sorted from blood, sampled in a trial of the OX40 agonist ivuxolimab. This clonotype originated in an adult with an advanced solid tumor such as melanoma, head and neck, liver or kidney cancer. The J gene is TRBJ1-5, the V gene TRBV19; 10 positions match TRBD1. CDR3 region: CASSKDRGRNQPQHF. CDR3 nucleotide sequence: TGTGCCAGTAGTAAGGACAGGGGGAGGAATCAGCCCCAGCATTTT.